Only a few counts were recorded for the clone carrying this TCR beta chain. Its specificity is not known. Sequencing relied on a cDNA template that was reverse transcribed from extracted RNA. Libraries were prepared by immunoSEQ multiplex PCR; TCRdb keeps only in-frame clonotypes and omits some of them. The data contain roughly 210,000 clones, roughly 44% of them singletons. The sample originates from a study of CD8+ T cells in alopecia areata. Specified treatment: oral pan-JAK inhibitor, 5-10 mg twice daily. CDR3 length equals 14 residues. The germline V gene encodes CDR1 SQVTM and CDR2 ANQGSEA. The junction had 8 bases not matched to a gene; V was cut back by 4 bases and J by 5 bases. Study results and caveats: An increase in clonality over normal scalp was evident in lesional scalp, especially alopecia totalis/universalis. Sequenced scalp T cells also include alphabeta T cells resident in normal skin. One nonresponder leaves baseline CD8+ expansion's link to response uncertain.

The rearrangement joins TRBV29-1 to TRBJ2-7, with TRBD2 matching over 10 bases. Sequences were derived from CD4+ T cells sorted from blood, sampled between weeks 36 and 40, from a patient treated with tofacitinib. This clonotype originated in a human donor with alopecia areata. The CDR3 is CSVALLAGVDEQYF. The CDR3 coding sequence is TGCAGCGTTGCGTTGCTAGCGGGAGTAGACGAGCAGTACTTC.